This T cell receptor (beta chain) was recorded in a study of blood T cell repertoires in COVID-19. Study details: Samples of COVID-19 (acute and convalescent) were obtained from the United States, Italy and Spain. In each case, the material was cDNA or gDNA derived from T cells, B-cell-depleted T cells, or PBMCs.

Original processing notes: Amplification from reference gene primers served as the basis for estimated nucleated cell counts. Some clones are missing from TCRdb's copy, which holds only in-frame ones; the method was immunoSEQ multiplex PCR. That table gives V, J and clone size, and the DNA gave D and trimming. The repertoire consists of 200,000 to 300,000 clones, with roughly 88% occurring once and the leading ten covering about 0.7%. The CDR3 totals 15 residues. The V gene lost 1 base and the J gene lost 3 bases, with 12 bases spanning the gap. The germline gives CDR1 SGHNT, CDR2 YENEEA. This receptor was obtained from a human donor in a cohort sampled during active COVID-19. The source material was peripheral blood. The rearrangement joins TRBV11-3 to TRBJ2-5; D may be TRBD1 (5 bases). In DNA form, the CDR3 reads TGTGCCAGCAGCTTAGGTGGCAGGGTGGAAGAGACCCAGTACTTC. It yields the protein CASSLGGRVEETQYF.